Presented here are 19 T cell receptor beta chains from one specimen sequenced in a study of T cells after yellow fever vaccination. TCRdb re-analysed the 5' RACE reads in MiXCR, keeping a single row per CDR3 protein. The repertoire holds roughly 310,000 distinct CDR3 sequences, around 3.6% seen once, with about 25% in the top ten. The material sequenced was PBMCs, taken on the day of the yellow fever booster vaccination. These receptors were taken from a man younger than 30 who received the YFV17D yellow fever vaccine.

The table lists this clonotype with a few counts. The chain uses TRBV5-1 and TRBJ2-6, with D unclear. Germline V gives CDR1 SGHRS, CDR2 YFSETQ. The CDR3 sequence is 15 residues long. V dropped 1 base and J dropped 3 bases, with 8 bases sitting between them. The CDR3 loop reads CASSLFGVGANVLTF. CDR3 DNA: TGCGCCAGCAGCTTGTTTGGGGTTGGGGCCAACGTCCTGACTTTC. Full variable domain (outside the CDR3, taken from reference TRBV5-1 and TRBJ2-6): KAGVTQTPRYLIKTRGQQVTLSCSPISGHRSVSWYQQTPGQGLQFLFEYFSETQRNKGNFPGRFSGRQFSNSRSEMNVSTLELGDSALYLCASSLFGVGANVLTFGAGSRLTVL.

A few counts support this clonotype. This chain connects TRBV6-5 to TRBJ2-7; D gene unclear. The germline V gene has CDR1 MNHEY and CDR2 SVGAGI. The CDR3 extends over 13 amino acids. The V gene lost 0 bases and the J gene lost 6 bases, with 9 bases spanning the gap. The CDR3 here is CASSYSADIEQYF. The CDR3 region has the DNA TGTGCCAGCAGTTACTCCGCCGACATCGAGCAGTACTTC.

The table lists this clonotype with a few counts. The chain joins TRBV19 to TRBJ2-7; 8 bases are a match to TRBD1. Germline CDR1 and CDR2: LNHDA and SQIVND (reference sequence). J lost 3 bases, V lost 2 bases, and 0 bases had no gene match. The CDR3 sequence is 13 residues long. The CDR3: CASSITGGYEQYF. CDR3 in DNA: TGTGCCAGTAGTATAACAGGGGGCTACGAGCAGTACTTC.

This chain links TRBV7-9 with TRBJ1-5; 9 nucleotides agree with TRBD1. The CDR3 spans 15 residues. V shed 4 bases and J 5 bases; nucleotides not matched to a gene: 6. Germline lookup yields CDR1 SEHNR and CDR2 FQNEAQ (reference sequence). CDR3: CASSSETGGHQPQHF. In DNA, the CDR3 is TGTGCCAGCAGCTCGGAAACAGGGGGCCATCAGCCCCAGCATTTT. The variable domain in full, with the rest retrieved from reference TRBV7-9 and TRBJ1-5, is DTGVSQNPRHKITKRGQNVTFRCDPISEHNRLYWYRQTLGQGPEFLTYFQNEAQLEKSRLLSDRFSAERPKGSFSTLEIQRTEQGDSAMYLCASSSETGGHQPQHFGDGTRLSIL.

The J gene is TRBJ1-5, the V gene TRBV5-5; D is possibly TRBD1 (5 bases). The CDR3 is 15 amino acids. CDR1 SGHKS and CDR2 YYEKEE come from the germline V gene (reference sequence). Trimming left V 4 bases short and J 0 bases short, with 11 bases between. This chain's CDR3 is CASSPEGHSNQPQHF. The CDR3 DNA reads TGTGCCAGCAGCCCCGAGGGGCATAGCAATCAGCCCCAGCATTTT.

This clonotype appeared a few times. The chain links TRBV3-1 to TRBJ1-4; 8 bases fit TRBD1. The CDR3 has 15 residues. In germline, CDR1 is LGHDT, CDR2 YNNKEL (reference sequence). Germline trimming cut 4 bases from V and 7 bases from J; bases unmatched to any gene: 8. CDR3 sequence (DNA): TGTGCCAGCAGCCCCCTGGGGACAGGATTTGAAAAACTGTTTTTT. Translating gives CASSPLGTGFEKLFF.

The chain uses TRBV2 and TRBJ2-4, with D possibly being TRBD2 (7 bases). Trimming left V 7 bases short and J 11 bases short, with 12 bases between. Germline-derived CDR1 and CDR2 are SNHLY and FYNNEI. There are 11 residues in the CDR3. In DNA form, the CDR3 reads TGTGCCAGCAAACAGGGAGGGTTTCAGTACTTC. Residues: CASKQGGFQYF.

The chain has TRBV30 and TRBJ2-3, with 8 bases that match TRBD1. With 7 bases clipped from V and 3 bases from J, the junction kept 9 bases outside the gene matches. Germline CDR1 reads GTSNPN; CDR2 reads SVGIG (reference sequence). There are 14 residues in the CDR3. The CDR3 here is CASDRASSTDTQYF. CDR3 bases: TGTGCCTCGGACAGGGCGTCTTCTACAGATACGCAGTATTTT.

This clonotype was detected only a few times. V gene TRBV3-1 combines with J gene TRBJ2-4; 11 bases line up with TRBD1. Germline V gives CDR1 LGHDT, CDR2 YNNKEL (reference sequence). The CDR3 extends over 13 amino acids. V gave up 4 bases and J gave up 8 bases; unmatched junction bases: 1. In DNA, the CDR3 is TGTGCCAGCAGCCGGGGACAGGGGGACATTCAGTACTTC. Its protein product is CASSRGQGDIQYF.

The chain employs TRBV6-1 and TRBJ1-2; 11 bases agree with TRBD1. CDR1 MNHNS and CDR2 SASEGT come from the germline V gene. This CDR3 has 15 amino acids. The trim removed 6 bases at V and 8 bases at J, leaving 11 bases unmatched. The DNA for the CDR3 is TGTGCCAGCAGGGGACAGGGGGAAATTTCGGAAGGCTACACCTTC. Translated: CASRGQGEISEGYTF.

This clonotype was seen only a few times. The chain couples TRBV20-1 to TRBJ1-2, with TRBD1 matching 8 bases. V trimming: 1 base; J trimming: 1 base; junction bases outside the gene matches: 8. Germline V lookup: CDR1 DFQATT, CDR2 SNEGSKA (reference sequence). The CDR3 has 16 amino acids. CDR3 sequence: CSARAVGQGINYGYTF. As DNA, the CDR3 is TGCAGTGCTAGAGCTGTTGGACAGGGTATTAACTATGGCTACACCTTC.

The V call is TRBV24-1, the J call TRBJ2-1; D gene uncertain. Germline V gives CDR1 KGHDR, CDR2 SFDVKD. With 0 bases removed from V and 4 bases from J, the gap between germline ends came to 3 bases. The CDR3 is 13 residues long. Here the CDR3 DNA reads TGTGCCACCAGTGATTTGCTATACAATGAGCAGTTCTTC. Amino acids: CATSDLLYNEQFF.

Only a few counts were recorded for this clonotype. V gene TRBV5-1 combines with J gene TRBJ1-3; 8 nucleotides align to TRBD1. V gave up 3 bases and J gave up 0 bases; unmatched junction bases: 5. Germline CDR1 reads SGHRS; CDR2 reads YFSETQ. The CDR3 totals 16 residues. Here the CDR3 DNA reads TGCGCCAGCAGCTCCGGGACAGGAAACTCTGGAAACACCATATATTTT. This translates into CASSSGTGNSGNTIYF.

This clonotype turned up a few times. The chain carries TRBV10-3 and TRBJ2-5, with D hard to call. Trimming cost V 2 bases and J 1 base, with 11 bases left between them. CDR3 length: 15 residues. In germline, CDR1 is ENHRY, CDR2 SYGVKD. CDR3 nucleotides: TGTGCCATCAGTGAGAGTCTGGAGACCCAAGAGACCCAGTACTTC. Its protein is CAISESLETQETQYF.

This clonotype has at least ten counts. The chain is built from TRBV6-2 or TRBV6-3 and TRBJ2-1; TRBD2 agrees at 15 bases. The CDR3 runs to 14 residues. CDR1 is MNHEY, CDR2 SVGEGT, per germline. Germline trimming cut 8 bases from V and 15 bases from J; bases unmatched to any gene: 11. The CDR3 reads CASGGLAGGLEGFF. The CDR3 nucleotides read TGTGCCAGCGGGGGACTAGCGGGGGGCCTCGAGGGGTTCTTC.

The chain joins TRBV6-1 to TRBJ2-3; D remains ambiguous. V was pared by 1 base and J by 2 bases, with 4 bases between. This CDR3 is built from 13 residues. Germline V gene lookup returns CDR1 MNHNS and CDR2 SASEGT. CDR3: CASSEVPTDTQYF. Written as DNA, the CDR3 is TGTGCCAGCAGTGAAGTCCCCACAGATACGCAGTATTTT.

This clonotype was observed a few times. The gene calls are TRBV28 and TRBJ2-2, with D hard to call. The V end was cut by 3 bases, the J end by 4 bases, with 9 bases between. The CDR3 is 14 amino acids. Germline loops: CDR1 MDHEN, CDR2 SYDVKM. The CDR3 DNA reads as TGTGCCAGCAGTTTGCCTCATGCCACCGGGGAGCTGTTTTTT. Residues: CASSLPHATGELFF.

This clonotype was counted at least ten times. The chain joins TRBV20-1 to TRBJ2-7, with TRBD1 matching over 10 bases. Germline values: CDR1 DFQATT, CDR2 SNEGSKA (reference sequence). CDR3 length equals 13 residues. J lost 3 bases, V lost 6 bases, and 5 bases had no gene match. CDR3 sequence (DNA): TGCAGTGCCCCGACAGGGGGCCTCTACGAGCAGTACTTC. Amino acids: CSAPTGGLYEQYF.

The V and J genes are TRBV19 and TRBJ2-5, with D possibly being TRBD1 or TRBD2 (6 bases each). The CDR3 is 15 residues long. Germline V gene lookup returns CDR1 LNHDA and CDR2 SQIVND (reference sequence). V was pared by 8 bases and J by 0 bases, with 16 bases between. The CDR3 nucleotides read TGTGCCAGTTCCCCGGGGGCCACGTACCAAGAGACCCAGTACTTC. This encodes CASSPGATYQETQYF.